The clone carrying this T cell receptor beta chain was seen just once. No antigen is known for it. This sample is drawn from a study of shared clonotypes between healthy human individuals. Study results and limitations: Inspection by rarefaction showed sorted-subset sequencing to be incomplete despite large depth.

CD4+ cells yielded CD45RA+ naive and CD45RA-negative memory subsets. The V segment lost 4 bases and the J segment 4 bases; nucleotides outside the gene matches: 6. Germline V gene lookup returns CDR1 LNHDA and CDR2 SQIVND (reference sequence). The CDR3 covers 14 residues. Using immunoSEQ multiplex PCR, the repertoire was profiled, and TCRdb retains in-frame clones only, with some absent. The data show fewer than 850,000 clones, roughly 78% seen once. This clonotype originated in a woman younger than 45 in good health. Sequencing input: memory CD4+ T cells sorted from blood. The subset is: CD45RA-negative fraction. The rearrangement links TRBV19 to TRBJ2-5, with TRBD2 matching 7 bases. CDR3 sequence reads: CASSSGSHRETQYF. As DNA, the CDR3 is TGTGCCAGTAGTAGCGGGAGTCACCGAGAGACCCAGTACTTC. The full variable domain, completed using reference TRBV19 and TRBJ2-5, is DGGITQSPKYLFRKEGQNVTLSCEQNLNHDAMYWYRQDPGQGLRLIYYSQIVNDFQKGDIAEGYSVSREKKESFPLTVTSAQKNPTAFYLCASSSGSHRETQYFGPGTRLLVL.